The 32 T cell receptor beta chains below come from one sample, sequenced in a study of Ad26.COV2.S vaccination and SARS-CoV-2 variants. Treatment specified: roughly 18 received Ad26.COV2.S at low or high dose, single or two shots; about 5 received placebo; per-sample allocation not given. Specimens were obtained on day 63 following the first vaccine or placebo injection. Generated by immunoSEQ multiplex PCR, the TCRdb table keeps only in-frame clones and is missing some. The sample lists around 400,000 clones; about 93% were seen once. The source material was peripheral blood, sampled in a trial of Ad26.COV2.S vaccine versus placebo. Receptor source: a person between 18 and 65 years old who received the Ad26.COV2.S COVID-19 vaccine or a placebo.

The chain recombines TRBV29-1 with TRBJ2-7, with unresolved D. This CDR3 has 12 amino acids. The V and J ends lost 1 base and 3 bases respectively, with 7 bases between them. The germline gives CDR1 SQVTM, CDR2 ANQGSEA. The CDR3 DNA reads TGCAGCGTTGAAGCAAACCACTACGAGCAGTACTTC. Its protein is CSVEANHYEQYF.

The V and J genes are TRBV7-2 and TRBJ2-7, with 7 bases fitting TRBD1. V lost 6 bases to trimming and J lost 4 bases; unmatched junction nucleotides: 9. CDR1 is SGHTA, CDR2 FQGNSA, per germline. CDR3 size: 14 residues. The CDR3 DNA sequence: TGTGCCAGCAGTTATCAGACAGGGTCGTACGAGCAGTACTTC. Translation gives CASSYQTGSYEQYF.

The CDR3 nucleotides read TGCGCCAGCAGCCCCGGGACTAGCGTGGACAATGAGCAGTTCTTC. Its protein is CASSPGTSVDNEQFF. V is TRBV4-3 and J is TRBJ2-1; 10 bases match TRBD2. The V and J ends lost 4 bases and 5 bases, in that order; junction bases with no gene match: 5. CDR3 length equals 15 residues. Germline V CDR1 and CDR2: LGHNA, YSLEER.

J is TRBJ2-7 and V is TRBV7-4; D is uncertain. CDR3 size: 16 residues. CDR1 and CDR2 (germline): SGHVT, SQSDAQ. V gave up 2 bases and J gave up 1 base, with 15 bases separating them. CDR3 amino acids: CASSLPQDRESYEQYF. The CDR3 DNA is TGTGCCAGCAGCTTACCTCAGGATAGGGAATCCTACGAGCAGTACTTC.

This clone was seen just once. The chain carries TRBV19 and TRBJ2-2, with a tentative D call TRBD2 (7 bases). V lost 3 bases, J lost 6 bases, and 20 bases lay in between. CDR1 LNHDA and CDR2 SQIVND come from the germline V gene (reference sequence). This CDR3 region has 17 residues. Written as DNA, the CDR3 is TGTGCCAGTAGTATTTTGGTTGTCAGCGGGACACCCGGGGAGCTGTTTTTT. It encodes CASSILVVSGTPGELFF.

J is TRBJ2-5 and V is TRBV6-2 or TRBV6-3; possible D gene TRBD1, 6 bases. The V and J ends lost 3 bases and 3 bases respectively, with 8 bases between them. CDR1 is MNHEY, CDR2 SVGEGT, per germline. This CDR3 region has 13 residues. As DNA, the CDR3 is TGTGCCAGCAGTTATTCAGGGGAAGAGACCCAGTACTTC. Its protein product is CASSYSGEETQYF.

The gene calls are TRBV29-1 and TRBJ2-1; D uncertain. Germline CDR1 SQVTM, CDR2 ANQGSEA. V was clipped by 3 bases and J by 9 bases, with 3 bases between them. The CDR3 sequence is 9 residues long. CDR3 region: CSVDVEQFF. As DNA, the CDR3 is TGCAGCGTTGACGTTGAGCAGTTCTTC.

The DNA for the CDR3 is TGTGCCAGCAGTTTCCGGGACAGGGTATCCTACGAGCAGTACTTC. This translates into CASSFRDRVSYEQYF. J is TRBJ2-7 and V is TRBV6-5; 9 bases are a match to TRBD1. The CDR3 totals 15 residues. The germline CDR1 and CDR2 sequences are MNHEY and SVGAGI. J gave up 1 base and V 4 bases, and 5 bases lay outside the gene matches.

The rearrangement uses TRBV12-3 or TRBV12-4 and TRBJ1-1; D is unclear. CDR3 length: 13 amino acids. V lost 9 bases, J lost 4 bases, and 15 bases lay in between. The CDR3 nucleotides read TGTGCCAGTAGAAATCGAGAGGTCACTGAAGCTTTCTTT. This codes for CASRNREVTEAFF.

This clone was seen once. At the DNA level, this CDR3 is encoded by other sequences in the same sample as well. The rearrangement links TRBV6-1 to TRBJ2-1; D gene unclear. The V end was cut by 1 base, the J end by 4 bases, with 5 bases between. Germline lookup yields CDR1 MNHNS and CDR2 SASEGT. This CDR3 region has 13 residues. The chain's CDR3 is CASSEGRYNEQFF. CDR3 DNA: TGTGCCAGCAGTGAAGGAAGGTACAATGAGCAGTTCTTC.

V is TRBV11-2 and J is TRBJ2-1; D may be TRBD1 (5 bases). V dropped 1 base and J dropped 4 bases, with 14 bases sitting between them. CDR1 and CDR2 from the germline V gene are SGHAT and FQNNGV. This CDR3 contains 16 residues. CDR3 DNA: TGTGCCAGCAGCTTAGGGGGCTCCCTCCTTTACAATGAGCAGTTCTTC. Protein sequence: CASSLGGSLLYNEQFF.

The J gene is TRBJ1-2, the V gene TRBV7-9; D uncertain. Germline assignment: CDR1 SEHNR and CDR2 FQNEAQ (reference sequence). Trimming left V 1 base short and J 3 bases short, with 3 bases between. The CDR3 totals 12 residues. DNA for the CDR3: TGTGCCAGCAGCTTAGTCTACTATGGCTACACCTTC. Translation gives CASSLVYYGYTF.

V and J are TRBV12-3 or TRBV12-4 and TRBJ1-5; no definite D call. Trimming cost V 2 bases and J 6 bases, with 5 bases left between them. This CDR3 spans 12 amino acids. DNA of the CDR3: TGTGCCAGCAGTTTAAGCGGTCAGCCCCAGCATTTT. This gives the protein CASSLSGQPQHF.

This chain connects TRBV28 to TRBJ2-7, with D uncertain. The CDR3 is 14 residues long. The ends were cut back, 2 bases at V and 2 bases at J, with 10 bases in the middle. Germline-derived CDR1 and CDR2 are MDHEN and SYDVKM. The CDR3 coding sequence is TGTGCCAGCAGTTTACTTCAAACGGCCTACGAGCAGTACTTC. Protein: CASSLLQTAYEQYF.

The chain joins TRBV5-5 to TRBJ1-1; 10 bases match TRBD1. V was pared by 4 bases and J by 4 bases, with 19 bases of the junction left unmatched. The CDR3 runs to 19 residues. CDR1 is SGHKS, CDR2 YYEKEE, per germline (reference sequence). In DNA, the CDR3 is TGTGCCAGCAGCCAGGCCCGTGGACAGGGGGGGATCCTGTCCACTGAAGCTTTCTTT. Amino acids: CASSQARGQGGILSTEAFF.

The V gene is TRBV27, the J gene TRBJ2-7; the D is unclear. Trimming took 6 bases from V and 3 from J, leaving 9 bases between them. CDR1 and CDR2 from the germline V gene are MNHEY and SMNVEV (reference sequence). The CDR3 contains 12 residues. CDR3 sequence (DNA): TGTGCCAGCAGGACAACTGACTACGAGCAGTACTTC. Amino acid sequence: CASRTTDYEQYF.

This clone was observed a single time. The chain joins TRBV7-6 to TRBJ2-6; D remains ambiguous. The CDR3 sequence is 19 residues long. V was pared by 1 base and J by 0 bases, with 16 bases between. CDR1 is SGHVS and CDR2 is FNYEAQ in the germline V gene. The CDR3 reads CASSLDSLIGSSGANVLTF. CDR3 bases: TGTGCCAGCAGCTTAGACAGTCTAATAGGTAGCTCTGGGGCCAACGTCCTGACTTTC.

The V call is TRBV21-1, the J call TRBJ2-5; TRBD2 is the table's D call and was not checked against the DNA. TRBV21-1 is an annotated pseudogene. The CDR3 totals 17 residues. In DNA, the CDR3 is TGTGCCAGCAGCAAAATTCCCTCGCGGGAGGTTCAAGAGACCCAGTACTTC. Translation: CASSKIPSREVQETQYF.

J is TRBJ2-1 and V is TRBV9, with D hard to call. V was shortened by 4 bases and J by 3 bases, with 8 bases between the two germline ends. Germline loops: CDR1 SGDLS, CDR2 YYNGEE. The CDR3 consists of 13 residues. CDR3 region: CASSSVLYNEQFF. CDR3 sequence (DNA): TGTGCCAGCAGCTCAGTCCTCTACAATGAGCAGTTCTTC.

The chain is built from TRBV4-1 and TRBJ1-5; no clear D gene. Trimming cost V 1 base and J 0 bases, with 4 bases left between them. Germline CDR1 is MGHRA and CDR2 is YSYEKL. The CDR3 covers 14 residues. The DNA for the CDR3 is TGCGCCAGCAGCCAAGTAGTTAGCAATCAGCCCCAGCATTTT. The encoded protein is CASSQVVSNQPQHF.

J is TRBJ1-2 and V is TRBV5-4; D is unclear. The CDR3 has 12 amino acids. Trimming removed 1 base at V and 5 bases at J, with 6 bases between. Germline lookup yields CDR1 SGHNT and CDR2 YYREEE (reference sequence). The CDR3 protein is CASSLIEYGYTF. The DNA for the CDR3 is TGTGCCAGCAGCTTGATCGAATATGGCTACACCTTC.

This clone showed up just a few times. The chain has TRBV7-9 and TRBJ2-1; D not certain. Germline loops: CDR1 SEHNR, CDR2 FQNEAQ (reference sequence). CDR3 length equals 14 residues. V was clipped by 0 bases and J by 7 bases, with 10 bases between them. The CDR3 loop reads CASSLAGSRNEQFF. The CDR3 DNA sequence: TGTGCCAGCAGCTTAGCGGGGTCTAGGAATGAGCAGTTCTTC.

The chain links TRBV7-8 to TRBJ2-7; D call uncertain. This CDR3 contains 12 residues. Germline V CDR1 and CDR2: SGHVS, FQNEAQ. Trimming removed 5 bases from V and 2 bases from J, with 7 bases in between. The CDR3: CASSPGTYEQYF. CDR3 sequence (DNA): TGTGCCAGCAGCCCCGGAACCTACGAGCAGTACTTC.

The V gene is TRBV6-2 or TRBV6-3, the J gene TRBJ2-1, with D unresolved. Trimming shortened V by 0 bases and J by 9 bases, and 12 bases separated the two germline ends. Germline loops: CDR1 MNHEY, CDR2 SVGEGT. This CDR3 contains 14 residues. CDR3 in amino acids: CASSYSIPGGEQFF. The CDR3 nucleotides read TGTGCCAGCAGTTACTCGATTCCGGGCGGTGAGCAGTTCTTC.

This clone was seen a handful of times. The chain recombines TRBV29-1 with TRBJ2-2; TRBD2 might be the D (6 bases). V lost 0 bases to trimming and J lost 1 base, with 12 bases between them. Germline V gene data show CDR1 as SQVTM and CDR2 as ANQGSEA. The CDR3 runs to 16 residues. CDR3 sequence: CSVEDLRGVNTGELFF. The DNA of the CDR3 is TGCAGCGTTGAAGATCTCCGCGGGGTGAACACCGGGGAGCTGTTTTTT.

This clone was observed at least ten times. Here the CDR3 DNA reads TGTGCCACGAACAGGAATGACAGGGGTACGAACACTGAAGCTTTCTTT. Its translation is CATNRNDRGTNTEAFF. The rearrangement links TRBV19 to TRBJ1-1, with 8 bases fitting TRBD1. The V gene's germline CDR1 is LNHDA and CDR2 SQIVND (reference sequence). The V and J ends lost 10 bases and 1 base, in that order; junction bases with no gene match: 14. CDR3 length: 16 amino acids.

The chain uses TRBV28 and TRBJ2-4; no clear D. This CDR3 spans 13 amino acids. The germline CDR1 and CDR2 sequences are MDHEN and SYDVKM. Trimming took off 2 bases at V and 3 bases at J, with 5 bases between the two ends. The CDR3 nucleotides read TGTGCCAGCAGTTTAACCGGCAAAAACATTCAGTACTTC. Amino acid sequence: CASSLTGKNIQYF.

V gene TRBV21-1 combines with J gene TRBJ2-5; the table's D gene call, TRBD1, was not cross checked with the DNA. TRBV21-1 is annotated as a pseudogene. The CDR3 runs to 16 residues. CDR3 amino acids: CASSKKDADPQETQYF. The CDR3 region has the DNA TGTGCCAGCAGCAAAAAAGATGCAGATCCCCAAGAGACCCAGTACTTC.

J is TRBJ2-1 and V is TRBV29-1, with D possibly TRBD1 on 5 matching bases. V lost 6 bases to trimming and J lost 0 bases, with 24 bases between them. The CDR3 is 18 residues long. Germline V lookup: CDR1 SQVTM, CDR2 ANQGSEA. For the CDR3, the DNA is TGCAGCGTGAAATGGGTGAGTGGGGCCCCGAGCTCCTACAATGAGCAGTTCTTC. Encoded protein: CSVKWVSGAPSSYNEQFF.

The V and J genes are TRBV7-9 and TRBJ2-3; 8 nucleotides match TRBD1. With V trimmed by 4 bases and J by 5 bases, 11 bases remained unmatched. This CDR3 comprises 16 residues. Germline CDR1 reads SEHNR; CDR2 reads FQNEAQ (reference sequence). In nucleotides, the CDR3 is TGTGCCAGCAGCTCCTTGGACAGGGCATGGGGAGATACGCAGTATTTT. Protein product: CASSSLDRAWGDTQYF.

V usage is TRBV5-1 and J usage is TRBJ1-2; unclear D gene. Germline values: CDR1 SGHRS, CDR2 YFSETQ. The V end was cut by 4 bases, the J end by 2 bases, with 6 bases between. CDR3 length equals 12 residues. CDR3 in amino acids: CASSGNNYGYTF. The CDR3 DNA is TGCGCCAGCAGCGGGAACAACTATGGCTACACCTTC.

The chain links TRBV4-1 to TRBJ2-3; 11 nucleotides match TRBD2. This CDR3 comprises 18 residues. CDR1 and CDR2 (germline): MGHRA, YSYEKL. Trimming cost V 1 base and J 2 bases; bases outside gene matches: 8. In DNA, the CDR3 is TGCGCCAGCAGCCAAGCCCCGGGACTAGCGGAGCTCACAGATACGCAGTATTTT. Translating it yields CASSQAPGLAELTDTQYF.